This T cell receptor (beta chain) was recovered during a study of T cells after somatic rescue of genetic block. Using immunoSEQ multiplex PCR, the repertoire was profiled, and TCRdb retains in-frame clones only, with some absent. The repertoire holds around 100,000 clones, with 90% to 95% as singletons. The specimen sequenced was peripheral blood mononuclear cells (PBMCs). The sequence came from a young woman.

CDR3 protein: CASSIWGAEAFF. The DNA of the CDR3 is TGTGCCAGTAGTATTTGGGGTGCTGAAGCTTTCTTT. The chain couples TRBV19 to TRBJ1-1; D is unclear. Germline lookup yields CDR1 LNHDA and CDR2 SQIVND (reference sequence). The CDR3 totals 12 residues. Trimming took 3 bases from V and 6 from J, leaving 8 bases between them.